The 29 T cell receptor beta chains below all came from one sample that was sequenced in a study of cytotoxic CD8 clonotypes in ibrutinib-treated CLL. Data came from immunoSEQ multiplex PCR; TCRdb stores just in-frame clones and leaves some out. The sample has hundreds of thousands of clones; just under 80% are singletons. Sequencing used PBMCs, obtained before ibrutinib treatment. The receptors stem from a human donor with chronic lymphocytic leukemia.

The chain employs TRBV9 and TRBJ2-1; weak D call: TRBD2 (5 bases). CDR3 length: 16 amino acids. CDR1 and CDR2 (germline): SGDLS, YYNGEE. V gave up 0 bases and J gave up 3 bases, with 13 bases separating them. Here the CDR3 reads CASSVGLGSYYNEQFF. The CDR3 DNA is TGTGCCAGCAGCGTAGGTCTTGGGAGCTACTACAATGAGCAGTTCTTC. The variable domain in full, with the rest retrieved from reference TRBV9 and TRBJ2-1, is DSGVTQTPKHLITATGQRVTLRCSPRSGDLSVYWYQQSLDQGLQFLIQYYNGEERAKGNILERFSAQQFPDLHSELNLSSLELGDSALYFCASSVGLGSYYNEQFFGPGTRLTVL.

This chain connects TRBV12-5 to TRBJ2-1, with D unresolved. This CDR3 has 12 amino acids. Trimming took off 0 bases at V and 8 bases at J, with 5 bases between the two ends. CDR1 and CDR2 from the germline V gene are LGHNT and FRNRAP. CDR3 nucleotide sequence: TGTGCTAGTGGTTTGGTAGGTGATGAGCAGTTCTTC. The encoded protein is CASGLVGDEQFF.

The J gene is TRBJ1-4, the V gene TRBV29-1; D is unclear. The CDR3 has 12 residues. The germline V gene has CDR1 SQVTM and CDR2 ANQGSEA. Trimming took off 5 bases at V and 4 bases at J, with 8 bases between the two ends. The CDR3, as DNA: TGCAGCGTTTTTGGCGGTAATGAAAAACTGTTTTTT. This encodes CSVFGGNEKLFF.

The chain has TRBV6-1 and TRBJ2-7; D is ambiguous. Germline-derived CDR1 and CDR2 are MNHNS and SASEGT. CDR3 length equals 13 residues. Trimming left V 4 bases short and J 2 bases short, with 9 bases between. The CDR3: CASSVGYTYEQYF. CDR3 coding DNA: TGTGCCAGCAGTGTGGGATACACCTACGAGCAGTACTTC.

The gene calls are TRBV9 and TRBJ2-2; D is uncertain. CDR1 and CDR2 from the germline V gene are SGDLS and YYNGEE. The CDR3 is 15 amino acids. V was cut by 3 bases and J by 5 bases, with 14 bases left in between. The CDR3: CASSAHSRDTGELFF. The CDR3 DNA sequence: TGTGCCAGCAGCGCCCATTCTAGGGATACCGGGGAGCTGTTTTTT.

V usage is TRBV6-5 and J usage is TRBJ2-5, with TRBD1 as a possible D gene (6 bases). Germline V gene lookup returns CDR1 MNHEY and CDR2 SVGAGI. The ends were cut back, 2 bases at V and 2 bases at J, with 9 bases in the middle. The CDR3 length is 14 residues. CDR3 sequence: CASSYGGTQETQYF. In DNA, the CDR3 is TGTGCCAGCAGTTACGGTGGGACACAAGAGACCCAGTACTTC.

The chain combines TRBV25-1 with TRBJ2-5, with 7 bases identical to TRBD1. V was pared by 4 bases and J by 4 bases, with 6 bases of the junction left unmatched. This CDR3 comprises 14 residues. Per the germline V gene, CDR1 is MGHDK and CDR2 is SYGVNS. The CDR3 spells CASSAYRGSETQYF. The CDR3 region has the DNA TGTGCCAGCAGTGCGTACAGGGGTTCAGAGACCCAGTACTTC.

This clone has more than one count but fewer than ten. This rearrangement joins TRBV7-8 to TRBJ2-1; D remains unclear. V was clipped by 1 base and J by 9 bases, with 10 bases between them. CDR1 is SGHVS, CDR2 FQNEAQ, per germline. The CDR3 extends over 13 amino acids. The CDR3 coding sequence is TGTGCCAGCAGCTTAGATCTGATAGGTGAGCAGTTCTTC. Its translation is CASSLDLIGEQFF.

V and J are TRBV4-1 and TRBJ2-7, with D uncertain. Germline V gives CDR1 MGHRA, CDR2 YSYEKL. CDR3 length: 14 amino acids. V was cut by 0 bases and J by 3 bases, with 9 bases left in between. The CDR3 loop is CASSQEVTLYEQYF. Here the CDR3 DNA reads TGCGCCAGCAGCCAAGAAGTGACCCTCTACGAGCAGTACTTC.

The chain is built from TRBV7-8 and TRBJ1-1, with 11 positions matching TRBD1. With 5 bases clipped from V and 6 bases from J, the junction kept 8 bases outside the gene matches. The CDR3 totals 15 residues. Germline values: CDR1 SGHVS, CDR2 FQNEAQ. CDR3 protein: CASSPGTGGIAEAFF. CDR3 in DNA: TGTGCCAGCAGCCCCGGGACAGGGGGGATCGCTGAAGCTTTCTTT. Drawing the rest from reference TRBV7-8 and TRBJ1-1, the complete variable domain is GAGVSQSPRYKVAKRGQDVALRCDPISGHVSLFWYQQALGQGPEFLTYFQNEAQLDKSGLPSDRFFAERPEGSVSTLKIQRTQQEDSAVYLCASSPGTGGIAEAFFGQGTRLTVV.

This clone was detected only a few times. The rearrangement joins TRBV7-9 to TRBJ1-2, with D hard to call. CDR1 and CDR2 (germline): SEHNR, FQNEAQ (reference sequence). Trimming took 4 bases from V and 7 from J, leaving 10 bases between them. The CDR3 extends over 12 amino acids. In nucleotides, the CDR3 is TGTGCCAGCAGCTATACTCCCGGTGGCTACACCTTC. Translating it yields CASSYTPGGYTF.

The chain joins TRBV7-2 to TRBJ2-7, with 9 bases identical to TRBD2. J lost 3 bases, V lost 10 bases, and 13 bases had no gene match. The CDR3 consists of 15 residues. Germline V gene lookup returns CDR1 SGHTA and CDR2 FQGNSA. The CDR3 sequence is CAISRGREGRYEQYF. Written as DNA, the CDR3 is TGTGCCATTTCACGGGGGCGGGAGGGCCGCTACGAGCAGTACTTC. Filled out from reference TRBV7-2 and TRBJ2-7, the complete variable domain reads GAGVSQSPSNKVTEKGKDVELRCDPISGHTALYWYRQSLGQGLEFLIYFQGNSAPDKSGLPSDRFSAERTGGSVSTLTIQRTQQEDSAVYLCAISRGREGRYEQYFGPGTRLTVT.

CDR3: CAWSGASGVFSYEQYF. The CDR3 DNA sequence: TGTGCCTGGAGTGGAGCTAGCGGGGTTTTTTCCTACGAGCAGTACTTC. The chain carries TRBV30 and TRBJ2-7, with 9 positions matching TRBD2. This CDR3 is 16 amino acids long. The J segment lost 1 base and the V segment lost 1 base, leaving 8 bases of the junction unmatched. The germline V gene encodes CDR1 GTSNPN and CDR2 SVGIG (reference sequence).

The chain recombines TRBV5-1 with TRBJ1-1; TRBD1 agrees at 12 bases. The CDR3 is 13 amino acids. J lost 9 bases, V lost 3 bases, and 3 bases had no gene match. Looked up from germline, CDR1 is SGHRS and CDR2 is YFSETQ. This chain's CDR3 is CASSSGTGGQAFF. CDR3 sequence (DNA): TGCGCCAGCAGCTCAGGGACAGGGGGCCAAGCTTTCTTT. The variable domain in full, with the rest retrieved from reference TRBV5-1 and TRBJ1-1, is KAGVTQTPRYLIKTRGQQVTLSCSPISGHRSVSWYQQTPGQGLQFLFEYFSETQRNKGNFPGRFSGRQFSNSRSEMNVSTLELGDSALYLCASSSGTGGQAFFGQGTRLTVV.

This clone occurred once. The identical CDR3 is also encoded by other nucleotide sequences in the sample. The CDR3 loop is CASSYGGSYEQYF. The CDR3 nucleotides are TGTGCCAGCAGCTACGGGGGCTCCTACGAGCAGTACTTC. The V and J genes are TRBV28 and TRBJ2-7; D might be TRBD2 (6 bases). Trimming took 6 bases from V and 0 from J, leaving 9 bases between them. Germline V gene data show CDR1 as MDHEN and CDR2 as SYDVKM. This CDR3 comprises 13 residues.

The V and J genes are TRBV4-3 and TRBJ2-5; 10 nucleotides line up with TRBD2. J was trimmed by 5 bases and V by 0 bases; bases with no gene match: 6. The CDR3 covers 16 residues. CDR1 LGHNA and CDR2 YSLEER come from the germline V gene. The CDR3 here is CASSQDGAGGTETQYF. The DNA for the CDR3 is TGCGCCAGCAGCCAAGATGGAGCGGGAGGGACGGAGACCCAGTACTTC.

The chain recombines TRBV14 with TRBJ1-4, with D possibly TRBD1 on 5 matching bases. Looked up from germline, CDR1 is SGHDN and CDR2 is FVKESK. V lost 2 bases to trimming and J lost 8 bases, with 18 bases between them. The CDR3 has 16 amino acids. CDR3 region: CASSQPRGTSREKLFF. The CDR3 nucleotides are TGTGCCAGCAGCCAACCGCGAGGGACGTCGAGAGAAAAACTGTTTTTT.

The count of this clone is one. The V call is TRBV28, the J call TRBJ2-6; 8 bases fit TRBD1. V was pared by 8 bases and J by 0 bases, with 15 bases of the junction left unmatched. The CDR3 is 19 amino acids. Germline CDR1 is MDHEN and CDR2 is SYDVKM. CDR3 sequence reads: CASFQGAGVTLSGANVLTF. CDR3 nucleotide sequence: TGTGCCAGCTTCCAGGGGGCAGGTGTTACTCTCTCTGGGGCCAACGTCCTGACTTTC.

The rearrangement uses TRBV11-2 and TRBJ2-2, with D unresolved. The CDR3 runs to 16 residues. Between the trimmed V and J ends, which lost 0 bases and 4 bases, there was a span of 12 bases. The germline gives CDR1 SGHAT, CDR2 FQNNGV. This CDR3 reads CASSLDPSRSTGELFF. In DNA form, the CDR3 reads TGTGCCAGCAGCTTAGATCCGTCTAGGAGCACCGGGGAGCTGTTTTTT.

The CDR3 reads CASSYSTRRPPYGYTF. The CDR3 nucleotides are TGTGCCAGCAGTTACTCGACCAGGCGCCCTCCTTATGGCTACACCTTC. The chain combines TRBV6-6 with TRBJ1-2; D is unresolved. Trimming removed 0 bases at V and 5 bases at J, with 16 bases between. From germline, CDR1 is MNHNY and CDR2 SVGAGI (reference sequence). This CDR3 is built from 16 residues.

Comment on this clone: Other DNA sequences in this sample translate to the same CDR3. This sequence joins TRBV9 and TRBJ1-2; 7 positions agree with TRBD1. The trim removed 0 bases at V and 2 bases at J, leaving 1 base unmatched. The CDR3 contains 14 residues. Germline V CDR1 and CDR2: SGDLS, YYNGEE. The chain's CDR3 is CASSVGQGNYGYTF. The DNA for the CDR3 is TGTGCCAGCAGCGTAGGACAGGGAAACTATGGCTACACCTTC.

The chain uses TRBV9 and TRBJ1-1; D not resolved. From germline, CDR1 is SGDLS and CDR2 YYNGEE. The CDR3 has 15 residues. V shed 0 bases and J shed 1 base, with 10 bases lying between them. CDR3 sequence: CASSVAGSKNTEAFF. The CDR3 DNA sequence: TGTGCCAGCAGCGTAGCGGGAAGTAAGAACACTGAAGCTTTCTTT.

The rearrangement uses TRBV27 and TRBJ2-1, with 9 bases identical to TRBD2. The germline V gene has CDR1 MNHEY and CDR2 SMNVEV (reference sequence). The CDR3 runs to 13 residues. The V gene end was trimmed by 4 bases and the J gene end by 15 bases; junction bases not matched to a gene: 10. The CDR3 region has the DNA TGTGCCAGCAGTTCTCCCTTAGCGGGAGAGACGTTCTTC. Translation gives CASSSPLAGETFF.

The V gene is TRBV5-1, the J gene TRBJ2-1; D not resolved. Looked up from germline, CDR1 is SGHRS and CDR2 is YFSETQ. The V end was cut by 0 bases, the J end by 7 bases, with 11 bases between. This CDR3 contains 14 residues. CDR3 in DNA: TGCGCCAGCAGCTTGGTGAGTAGCTCTAATGAGCAGTTCTTC. Protein: CASSLVSSSNEQFF.

The chain uses TRBV7-2 and TRBJ2-1; possible D gene TRBD2, 5 bases. CDR3 length equals 15 residues. Trimming shortened V by 5 bases and J by 3 bases, and 14 bases separated the two germline ends. CDR1 is SGHTA, CDR2 FQGNSA, per germline. DNA for the CDR3: TGTGCCAGCAGCCTAAGGGCGGGTCACTACAATGAGCAGTTCTTC. Translated: CASSLRAGHYNEQFF.

V usage is TRBV9 and J usage is TRBJ2-3, with D possibly TRBD1 on 5 matching bases. Germline V gene sequence: CDR1 SGDLS, CDR2 YYNGEE. This CDR3 has 15 residues. Trimming cost V 0 bases and J 2 bases, with 10 bases left between them. DNA of the CDR3: TGTGCCAGCAGCGTAGATTCAGGGCTCACAGATACGCAGTATTTT. This translates into CASSVDSGLTDTQYF.

The V call is TRBV5-6, the J call TRBJ1-5; no firm D call. This CDR3 region has 15 residues. V lost 2 bases and J lost 7, with 16 bases in between. CDR1 and CDR2 from the germline V gene are SGHDT and YYEEEE. The CDR3 spells CASSFAGYPFQPQHF. CDR3 sequence (DNA): TGTGCCAGCAGCTTTGCGGGCTACCCCTTCCAGCCCCAGCATTTT. The full variable domain, in which reference TRBV5-6 and TRBJ1-5 provide the parts outside the CDR3, is DAGVTQSPTHLIKTRGQQVTLRCSPKSGHDTVSWYQQALGQGPQFIFQYYEEEERQRGNFPDRFSGHQFPNYSSELNVNALLLGDSALYLCASSFAGYPFQPQHFGDGTRLSIL.

This clone was seen many times. The V and J genes are TRBV19 and TRBJ2-1; either TRBD1 or TRBD2 may supply D (5 bases each). The CDR3 is made up of 13 amino acids. V dropped 3 bases and J dropped 9 bases, with 12 bases sitting between them. The germline CDR1 and CDR2 sequences are LNHDA and SQIVND (reference sequence). CDR3 loop: CASSMGPGTEQFF. The CDR3 bases are TGTGCCAGTAGTATGGGGCCGGGAACTGAGCAGTTCTTC.

This chain joins TRBV7-8 and TRBJ2-1; 8 nucleotides line up with TRBD2. CDR3 size: 16 residues. V lost 1 base and J lost 0; bases outside the gene matches: 2. Germline V gene lookup returns CDR1 SGHVS and CDR2 FQNEAQ. The CDR3 DNA sequence: TGTGCCAGCAGCTTAGTAGCGGGGAGCTCCTACAATGAGCAGTTCTTC. Its translation is CASSLVAGSSYNEQFF. Supplemented by reference TRBV7-8 and TRBJ2-1, the full variable domain reads GAGVSQSPRYKVAKRGQDVALRCDPISGHVSLFWYQQALGQGPEFLTYFQNEAQLDKSGLPSDRFFAERPEGSVSTLKIQRTQQEDSAVYLCASSLVAGSSYNEQFFGPGTRLTVL.